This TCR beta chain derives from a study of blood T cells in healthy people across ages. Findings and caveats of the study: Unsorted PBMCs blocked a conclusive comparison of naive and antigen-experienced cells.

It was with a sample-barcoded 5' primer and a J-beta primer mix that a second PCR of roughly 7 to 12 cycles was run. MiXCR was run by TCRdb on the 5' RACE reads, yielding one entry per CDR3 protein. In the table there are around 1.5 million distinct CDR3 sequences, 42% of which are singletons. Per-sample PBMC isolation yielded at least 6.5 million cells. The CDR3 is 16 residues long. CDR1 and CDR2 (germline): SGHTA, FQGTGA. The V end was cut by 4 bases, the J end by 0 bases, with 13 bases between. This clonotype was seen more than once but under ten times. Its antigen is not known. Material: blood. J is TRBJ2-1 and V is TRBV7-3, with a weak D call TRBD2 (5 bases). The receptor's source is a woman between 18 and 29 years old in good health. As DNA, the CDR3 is TGTGCCAGCAGCTCAGGACTTCTCAGCTCCTACAATGAGCAGTTCTTC. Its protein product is CASSSGLLSSYNEQFF.